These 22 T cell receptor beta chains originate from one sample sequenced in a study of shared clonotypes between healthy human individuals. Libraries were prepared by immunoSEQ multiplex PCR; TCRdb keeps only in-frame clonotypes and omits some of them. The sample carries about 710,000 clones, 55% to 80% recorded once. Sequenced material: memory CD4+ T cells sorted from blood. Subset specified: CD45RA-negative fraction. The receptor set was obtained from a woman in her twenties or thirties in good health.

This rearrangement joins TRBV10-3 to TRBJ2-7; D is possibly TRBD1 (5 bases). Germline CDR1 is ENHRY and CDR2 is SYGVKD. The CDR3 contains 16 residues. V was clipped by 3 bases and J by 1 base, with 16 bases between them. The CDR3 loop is CAISDAGSLVSYEQYF. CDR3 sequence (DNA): TGTGCCATCAGTGATGCAGGGTCTTTAGTTTCCTACGAGCAGTACTTC.

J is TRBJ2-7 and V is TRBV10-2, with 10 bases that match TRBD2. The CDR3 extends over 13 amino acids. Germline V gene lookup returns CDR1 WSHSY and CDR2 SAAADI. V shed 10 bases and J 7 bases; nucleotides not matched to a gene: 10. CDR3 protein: CATLSGRAGEQYF. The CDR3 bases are TGCGCCACCCTGAGCGGGAGGGCCGGGGAGCAGTACTTC.

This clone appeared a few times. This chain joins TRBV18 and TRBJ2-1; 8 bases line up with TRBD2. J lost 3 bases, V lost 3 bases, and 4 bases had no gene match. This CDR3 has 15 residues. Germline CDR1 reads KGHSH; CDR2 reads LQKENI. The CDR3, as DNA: TGTGCCAGCTCACCTTTAGCGGGAAGCTACAATGAGCAGTTCTTC. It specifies CASSPLAGSYNEQFF.

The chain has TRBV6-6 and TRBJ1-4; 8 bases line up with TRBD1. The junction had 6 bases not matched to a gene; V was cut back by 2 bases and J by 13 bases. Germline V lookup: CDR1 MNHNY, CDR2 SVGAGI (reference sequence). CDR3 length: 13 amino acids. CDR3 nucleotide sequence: TGTGCCAGCAGTTACCTCGCCGGACAGGGACTGTTTTTT. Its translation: CASSYLAGQGLFF.

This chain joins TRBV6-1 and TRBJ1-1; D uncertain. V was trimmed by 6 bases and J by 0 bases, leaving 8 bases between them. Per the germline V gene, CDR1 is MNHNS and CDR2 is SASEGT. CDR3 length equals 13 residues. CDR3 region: CASRWGVNTEAFF. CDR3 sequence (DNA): TGTGCCAGCAGATGGGGAGTGAACACTGAAGCTTTCTTT.

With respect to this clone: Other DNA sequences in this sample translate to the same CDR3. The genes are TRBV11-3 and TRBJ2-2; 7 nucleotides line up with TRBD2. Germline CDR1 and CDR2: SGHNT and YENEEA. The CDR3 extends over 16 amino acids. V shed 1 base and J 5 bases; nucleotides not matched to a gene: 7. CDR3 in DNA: TGTGCCAGCAGCTTAGTAGCGGGCGTTCGGACCGGGGAGCTGTTTTTT. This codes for CASSLVAGVRTGELFF.

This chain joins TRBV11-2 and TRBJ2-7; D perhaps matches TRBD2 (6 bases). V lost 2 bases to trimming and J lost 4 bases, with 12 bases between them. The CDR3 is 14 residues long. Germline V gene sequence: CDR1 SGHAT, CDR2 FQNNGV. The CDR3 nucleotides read TGTGCCAGCAGCTTATTGGAACTAGCATACGAGCAGTACTTC. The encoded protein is CASSLLELAYEQYF.

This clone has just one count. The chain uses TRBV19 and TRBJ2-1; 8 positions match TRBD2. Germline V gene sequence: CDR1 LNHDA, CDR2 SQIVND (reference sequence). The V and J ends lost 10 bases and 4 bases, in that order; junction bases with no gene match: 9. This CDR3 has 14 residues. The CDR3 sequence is CATSGTSFYNEQFF. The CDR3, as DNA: TGTGCCACTTCCGGGACTAGTTTTTACAATGAGCAGTTCTTC.

The CDR3, as DNA: TGTGCCAGCAGCCGGAGTCGGGATCAGCCCCAGCATTTT. This encodes CASSRSRDQPQHF. This chain connects TRBV4-2 to TRBJ1-5; D is unresolved. This CDR3 has 13 residues. V dropped 4 bases and J dropped 5 bases, with 9 bases sitting between them. Germline V CDR1 and CDR2: LGHNA, YNFKEQ.

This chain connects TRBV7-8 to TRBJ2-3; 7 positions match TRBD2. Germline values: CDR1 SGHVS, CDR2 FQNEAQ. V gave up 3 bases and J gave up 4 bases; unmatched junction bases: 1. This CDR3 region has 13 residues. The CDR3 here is CASSLREPDTQYF. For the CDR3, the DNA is TGTGCCAGCAGCTTGCGGGAGCCAGATACGCAGTATTTT.

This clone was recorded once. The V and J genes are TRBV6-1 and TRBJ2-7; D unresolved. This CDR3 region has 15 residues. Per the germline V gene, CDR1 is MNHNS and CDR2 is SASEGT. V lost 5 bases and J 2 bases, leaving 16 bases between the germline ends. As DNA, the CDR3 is TGTGCCAGCAGTTCCCCCAGTGGGCTTACCTACGAGCAGTACTTC. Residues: CASSSPSGLTYEQYF.

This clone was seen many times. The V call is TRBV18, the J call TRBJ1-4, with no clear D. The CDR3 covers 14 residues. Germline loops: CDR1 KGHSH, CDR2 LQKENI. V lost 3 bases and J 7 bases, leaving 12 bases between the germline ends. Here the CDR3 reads CASSPTEWGEKLFF. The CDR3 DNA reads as TGTGCCAGCTCACCTACCGAGTGGGGTGAAAAACTGTTTTTT. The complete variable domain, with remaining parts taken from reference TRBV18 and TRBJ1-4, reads NAGVMQNPRHLVRRRGQEARLRCSPMKGHSHVYWYRQLPEEGLKFMVYLQKENIIDESGMPKERFSAEFPKEGPSILRIQQVVRGDSAAYFCASSPTEWGEKLFFGSGTQLSVL.

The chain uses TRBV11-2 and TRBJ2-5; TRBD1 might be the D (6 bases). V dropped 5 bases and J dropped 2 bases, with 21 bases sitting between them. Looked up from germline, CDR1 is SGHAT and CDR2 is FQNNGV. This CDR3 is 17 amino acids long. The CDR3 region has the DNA TGTGCCAGCAGCACCGGGCAGGGGTTAAGGACGCAAGAGACCCAGTACTTC. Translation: CASSTGQGLRTQETQYF.

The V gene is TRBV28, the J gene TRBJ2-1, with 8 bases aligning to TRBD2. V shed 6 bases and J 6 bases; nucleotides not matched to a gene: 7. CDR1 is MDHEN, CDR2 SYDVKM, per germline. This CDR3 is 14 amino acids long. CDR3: CASREAGDFNEQFF. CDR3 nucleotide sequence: TGTGCCAGCAGAGAAGCGGGAGATTTCAATGAGCAGTTCTTC.

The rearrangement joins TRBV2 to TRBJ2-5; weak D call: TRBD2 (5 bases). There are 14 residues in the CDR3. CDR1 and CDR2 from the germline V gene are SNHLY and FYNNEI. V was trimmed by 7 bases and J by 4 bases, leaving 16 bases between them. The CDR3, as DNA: TGTGCCAGCATTTCCCCGAGGGCAGGAGAGACCCAGTACTTC. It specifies CASISPRAGETQYF.

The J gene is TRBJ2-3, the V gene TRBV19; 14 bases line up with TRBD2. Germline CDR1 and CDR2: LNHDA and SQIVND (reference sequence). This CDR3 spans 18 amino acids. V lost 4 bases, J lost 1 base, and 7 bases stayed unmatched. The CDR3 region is CASSTGTSGSLGTDTQYF. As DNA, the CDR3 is TGTGCCAGTAGTACCGGGACTAGCGGGAGTCTTGGCACAGATACGCAGTATTTT.

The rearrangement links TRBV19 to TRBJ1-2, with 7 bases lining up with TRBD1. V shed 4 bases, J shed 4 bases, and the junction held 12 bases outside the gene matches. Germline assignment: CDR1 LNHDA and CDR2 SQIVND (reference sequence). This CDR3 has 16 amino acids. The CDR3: CASSKFDPGQSYGYTF. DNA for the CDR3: TGTGCCAGTAGTAAATTCGATCCGGGACAGAGCTATGGCTACACCTTC.

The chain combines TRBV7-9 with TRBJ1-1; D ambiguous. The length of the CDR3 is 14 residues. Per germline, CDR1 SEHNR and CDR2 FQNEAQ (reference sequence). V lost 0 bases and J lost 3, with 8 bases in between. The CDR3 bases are TGTGCCAGCAGCTTAGCCACCGATTACACTGAAGCTTTCTTT. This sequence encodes CASSLATDYTEAFF.

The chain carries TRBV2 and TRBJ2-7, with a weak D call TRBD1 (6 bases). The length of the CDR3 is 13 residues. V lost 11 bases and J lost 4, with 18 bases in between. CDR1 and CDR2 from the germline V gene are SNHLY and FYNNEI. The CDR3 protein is CAASSGELYEQYF. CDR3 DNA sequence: TGTGCCGCGAGTTCAGGGGAGTTGTACGAGCAGTACTTC.

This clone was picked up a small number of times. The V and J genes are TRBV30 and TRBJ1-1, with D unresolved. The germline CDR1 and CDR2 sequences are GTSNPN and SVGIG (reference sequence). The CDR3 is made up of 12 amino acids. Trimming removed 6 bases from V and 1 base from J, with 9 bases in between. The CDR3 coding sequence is TGTGCCTGCTTATCAGCGAACACTGAAGCTTTCTTT. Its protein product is CACLSANTEAFF. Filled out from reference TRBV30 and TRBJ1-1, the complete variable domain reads SQTIHQWPATLVQPVGSPLSLECTVEGTSNPNLYWYRQAAGRGLQLLFYSVGIGQISSEVPQNLSASRPQDRQFILSSKKLLLSDSGFYLCACLSANTEAFFGQGTRLTVV.

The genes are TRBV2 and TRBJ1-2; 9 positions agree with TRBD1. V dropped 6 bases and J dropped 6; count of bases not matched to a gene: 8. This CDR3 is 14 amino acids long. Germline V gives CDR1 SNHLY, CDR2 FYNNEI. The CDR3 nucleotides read TGTGCCAGCAGCAGGACAGGGGAAGGGGATGGCTACACCTTC. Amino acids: CASSRTGEGDGYTF.

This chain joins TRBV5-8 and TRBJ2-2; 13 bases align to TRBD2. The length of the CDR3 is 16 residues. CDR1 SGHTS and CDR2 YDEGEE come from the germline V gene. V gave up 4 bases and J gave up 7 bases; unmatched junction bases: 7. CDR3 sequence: CASSRTSGSHIGELFF. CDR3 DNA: TGTGCCAGCAGCCGGACTAGCGGGAGTCATATCGGGGAGCTGTTTTTT.